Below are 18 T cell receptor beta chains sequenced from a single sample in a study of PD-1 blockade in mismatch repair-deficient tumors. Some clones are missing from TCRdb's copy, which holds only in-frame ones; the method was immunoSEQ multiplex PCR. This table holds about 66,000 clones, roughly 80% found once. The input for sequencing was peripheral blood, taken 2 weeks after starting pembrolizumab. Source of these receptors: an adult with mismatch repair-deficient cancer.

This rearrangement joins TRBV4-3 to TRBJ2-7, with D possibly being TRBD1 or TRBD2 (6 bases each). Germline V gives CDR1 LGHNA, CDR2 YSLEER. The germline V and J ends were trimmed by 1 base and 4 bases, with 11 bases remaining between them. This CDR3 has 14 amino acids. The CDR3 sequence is CASSQAWRGYEQYF. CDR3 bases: TGCGCCAGCAGCCAAGCTTGGAGGGGGTACGAGCAGTACTTC.

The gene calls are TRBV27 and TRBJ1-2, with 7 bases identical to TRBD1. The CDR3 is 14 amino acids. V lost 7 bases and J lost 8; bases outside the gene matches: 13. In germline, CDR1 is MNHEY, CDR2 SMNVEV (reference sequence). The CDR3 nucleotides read TGTGCCAGCAAGGGAGAGGGGGCGCATAGCGGCTACACCTTC. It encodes CASKGEGAHSGYTF.

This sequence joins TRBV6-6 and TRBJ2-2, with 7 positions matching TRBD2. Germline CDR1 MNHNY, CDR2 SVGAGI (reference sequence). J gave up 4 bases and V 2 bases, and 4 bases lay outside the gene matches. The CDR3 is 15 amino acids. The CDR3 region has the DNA TGTGCCAGCAGTTACGGAGCGGGAAGCACCGGGGAGCTGTTTTTT. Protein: CASSYGAGSTGELFF.

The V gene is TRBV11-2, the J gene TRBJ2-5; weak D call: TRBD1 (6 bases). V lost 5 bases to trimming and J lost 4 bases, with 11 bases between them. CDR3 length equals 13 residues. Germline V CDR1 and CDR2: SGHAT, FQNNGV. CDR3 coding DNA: TGTGCCAGCAGCGAGAACAGGGTAGAGACCCAGTACTTC. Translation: CASSENRVETQYF.

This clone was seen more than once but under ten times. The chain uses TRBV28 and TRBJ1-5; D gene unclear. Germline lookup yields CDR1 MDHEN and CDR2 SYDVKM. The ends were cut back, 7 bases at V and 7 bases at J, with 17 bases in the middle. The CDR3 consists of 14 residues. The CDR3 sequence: CASTRFGVGQPQHF. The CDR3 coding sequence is TGTGCCAGCACCCGTTTCGGGGTTGGGCAGCCCCAGCATTTT.

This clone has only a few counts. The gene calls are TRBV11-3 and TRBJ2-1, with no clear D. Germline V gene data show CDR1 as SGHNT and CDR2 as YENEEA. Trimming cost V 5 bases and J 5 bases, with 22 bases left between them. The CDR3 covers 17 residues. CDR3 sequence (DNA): TGTGCCAGCAGCCACCAAAGGGCCGGTGGTATGGACAATGAGCAGTTCTTC. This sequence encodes CASSHQRAGGMDNEQFF.

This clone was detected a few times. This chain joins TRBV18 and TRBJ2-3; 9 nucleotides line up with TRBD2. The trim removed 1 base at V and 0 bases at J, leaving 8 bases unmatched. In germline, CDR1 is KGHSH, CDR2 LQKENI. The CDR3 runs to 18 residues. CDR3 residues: CASSPQGLAERSTDTQYF. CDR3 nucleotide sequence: TGTGCCAGCTCACCACAGGGACTAGCTGAGCGTAGCACAGATACGCAGTATTTT.

The CDR3 spells CASSATGLYEQYF. CDR3 coding DNA: TGTGCCAGCAGCGCGACAGGACTATACGAGCAGTACTTC. The V call is TRBV9, the J call TRBJ2-5; D is possibly TRBD1 or TRBD2 (6 bases each). The assigned J gene may be wrong: the sequence end matches TRBJ2-7 better. Germline V gene data show CDR1 as SGDLS and CDR2 as YYNGEE. CDR3 length: 13 residues.

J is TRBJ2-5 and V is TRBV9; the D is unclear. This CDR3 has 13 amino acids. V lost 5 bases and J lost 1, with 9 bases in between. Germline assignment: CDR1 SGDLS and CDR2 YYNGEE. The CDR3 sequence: CASSQMAQETQYF. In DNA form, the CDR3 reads TGTGCCAGCAGTCAAATGGCCCAAGAGACCCAGTACTTC.

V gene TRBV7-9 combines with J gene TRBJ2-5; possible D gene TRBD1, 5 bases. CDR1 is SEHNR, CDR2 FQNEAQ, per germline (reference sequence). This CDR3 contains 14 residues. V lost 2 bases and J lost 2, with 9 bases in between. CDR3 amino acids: CASSLKGLQETQYF. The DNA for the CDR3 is TGTGCCAGCAGCTTAAAGGGGCTTCAAGAGACCCAGTACTTC.

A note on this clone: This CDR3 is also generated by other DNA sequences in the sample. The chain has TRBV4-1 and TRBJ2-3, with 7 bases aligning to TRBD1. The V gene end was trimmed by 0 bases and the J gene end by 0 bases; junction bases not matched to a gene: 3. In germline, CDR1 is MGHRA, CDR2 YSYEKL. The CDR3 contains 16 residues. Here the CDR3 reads CASSQDWTGSTDTQYF. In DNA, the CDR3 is TGCGCCAGCAGCCAAGACTGGACAGGCAGCACAGATACGCAGTATTTT.

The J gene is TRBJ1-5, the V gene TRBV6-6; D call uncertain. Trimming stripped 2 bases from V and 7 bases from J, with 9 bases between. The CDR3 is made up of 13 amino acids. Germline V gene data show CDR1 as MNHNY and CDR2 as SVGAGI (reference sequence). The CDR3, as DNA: TGTGCCAGCAGTTACCCGCATGGGCAGCCCCAGCATTTT. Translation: CASSYPHGQPQHF.

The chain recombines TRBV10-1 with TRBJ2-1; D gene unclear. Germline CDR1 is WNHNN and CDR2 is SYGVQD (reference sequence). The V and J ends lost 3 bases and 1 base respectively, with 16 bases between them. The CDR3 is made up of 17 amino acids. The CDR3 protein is CASSESVSRPSYNEQFF. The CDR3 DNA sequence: TGCGCCAGCAGTGAAAGCGTCAGCCGACCTTCCTACAATGAGCAGTTCTTC.

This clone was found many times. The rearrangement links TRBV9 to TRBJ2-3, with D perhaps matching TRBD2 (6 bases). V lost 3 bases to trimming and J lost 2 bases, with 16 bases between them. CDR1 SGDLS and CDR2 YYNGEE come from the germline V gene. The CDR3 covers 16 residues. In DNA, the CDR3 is TGTGCCAGCAGCGCATATAGCGGACTCGACACAGATACGCAGTATTTT. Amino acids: CASSAYSGLDTDTQYF.

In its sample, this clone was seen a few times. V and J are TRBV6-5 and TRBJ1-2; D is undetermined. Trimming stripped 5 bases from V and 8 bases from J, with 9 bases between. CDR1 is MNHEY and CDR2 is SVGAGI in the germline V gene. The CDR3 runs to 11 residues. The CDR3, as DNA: TGTGCCAGCAGTGGGCCCTGGGGCTACACCTTC. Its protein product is CASSGPWGYTF.

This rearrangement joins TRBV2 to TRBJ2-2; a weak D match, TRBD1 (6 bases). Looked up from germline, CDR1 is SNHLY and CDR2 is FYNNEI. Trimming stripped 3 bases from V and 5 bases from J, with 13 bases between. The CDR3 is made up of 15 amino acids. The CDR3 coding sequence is TGTGCCAGCAGTGATGTACAGGGTGAGACCGGGGAGCTGTTTTTT. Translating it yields CASSDVQGETGELFF.

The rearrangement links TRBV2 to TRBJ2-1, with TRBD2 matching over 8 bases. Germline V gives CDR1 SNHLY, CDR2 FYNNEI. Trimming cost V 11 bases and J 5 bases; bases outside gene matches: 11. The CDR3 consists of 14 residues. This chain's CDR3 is CAGSTGLGNNEQFF. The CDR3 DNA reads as TGTGCCGGCTCGACGGGACTAGGAAACAATGAGCAGTTCTTC.

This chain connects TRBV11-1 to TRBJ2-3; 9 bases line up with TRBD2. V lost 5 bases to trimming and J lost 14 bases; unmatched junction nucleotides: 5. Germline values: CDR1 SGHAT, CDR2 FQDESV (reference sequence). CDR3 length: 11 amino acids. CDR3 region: CASSATGLAYF. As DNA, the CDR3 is TGTGCCAGCAGCGCAACGGGACTAGCGTATTTT.